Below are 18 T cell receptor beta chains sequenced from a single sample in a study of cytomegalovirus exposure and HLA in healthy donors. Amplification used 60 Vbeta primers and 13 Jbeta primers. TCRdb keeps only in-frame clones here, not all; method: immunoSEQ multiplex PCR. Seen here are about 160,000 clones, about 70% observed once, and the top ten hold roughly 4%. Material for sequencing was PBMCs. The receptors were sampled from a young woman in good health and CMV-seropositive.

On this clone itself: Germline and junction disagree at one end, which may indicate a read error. The CDR3 nucleotides read TGCAGCGTTGATACCCTCCAGGGATTGGTATTT. This sequence encodes CSVDTLQGLVF. This chain joins TRBV29-1 and TRBJ1-4; possible D gene TRBD1, 5 bases. In germline, CDR1 is SQVTM, CDR2 ANQGSEA. The CDR3 sequence is 11 residues long.

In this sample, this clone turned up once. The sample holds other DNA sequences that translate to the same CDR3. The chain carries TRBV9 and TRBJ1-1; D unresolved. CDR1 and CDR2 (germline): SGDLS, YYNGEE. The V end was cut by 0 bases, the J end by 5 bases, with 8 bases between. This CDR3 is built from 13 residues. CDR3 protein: CASSVGAGTEAFF. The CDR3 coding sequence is TGTGCCAGCAGCGTAGGGGCGGGGACTGAAGCTTTCTTT.

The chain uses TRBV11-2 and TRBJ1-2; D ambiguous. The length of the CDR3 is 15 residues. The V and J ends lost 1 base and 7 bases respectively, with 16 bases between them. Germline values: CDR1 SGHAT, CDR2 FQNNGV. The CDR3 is CASSLATASTSGYTF. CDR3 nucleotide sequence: TGTGCCAGCAGCTTAGCCACAGCCTCAACCTCTGGCTACACCTTC.

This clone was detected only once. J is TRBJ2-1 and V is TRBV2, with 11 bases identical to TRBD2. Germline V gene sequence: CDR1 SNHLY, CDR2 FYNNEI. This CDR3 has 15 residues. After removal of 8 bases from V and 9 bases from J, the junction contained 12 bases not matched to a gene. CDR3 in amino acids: CASLRVTSGRGEQFF. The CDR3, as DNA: TGTGCCAGCCTGCGAGTCACTAGCGGGAGAGGTGAGCAGTTCTTC. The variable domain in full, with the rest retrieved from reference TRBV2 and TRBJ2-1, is EPEVTQTPSHQVTQMGQEVILRCVPISNHLYFYWYRQILGQKVEFLVSFYNNEISEKSEIFDDQFSVERPDGSNFTLKIRSTKLEDSAMYFCASLRVTSGRGEQFFGPGTRLTVL.

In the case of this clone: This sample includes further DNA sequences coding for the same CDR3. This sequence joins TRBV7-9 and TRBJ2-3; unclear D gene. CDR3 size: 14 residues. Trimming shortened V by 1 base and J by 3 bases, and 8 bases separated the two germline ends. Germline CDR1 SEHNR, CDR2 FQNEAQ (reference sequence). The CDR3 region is CASSLGLSTDTQYF. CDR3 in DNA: TGTGCCAGCAGCTTAGGCCTATCGACAGATACGCAGTATTTT.

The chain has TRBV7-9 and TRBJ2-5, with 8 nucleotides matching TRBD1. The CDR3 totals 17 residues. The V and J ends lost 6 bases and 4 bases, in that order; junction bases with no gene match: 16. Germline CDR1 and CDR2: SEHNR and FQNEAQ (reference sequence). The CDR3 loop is CASSLSARTGKAETQYF. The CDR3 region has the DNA TGTGCCAGCAGTCTCTCTGCTCGGACAGGGAAAGCAGAGACCCAGTACTTC.

The CDR3 bases are TGTGCCAGTAGTATCATGACCGGGGGGGCAAGGACCGGGGAGCTGTTTTTT. Protein product: CASSIMTGGARTGELFF. The chain carries TRBV19 and TRBJ2-2; TRBD2 agrees at 8 bases. The CDR3 has 17 residues. Per germline, CDR1 LNHDA and CDR2 SQIVND (reference sequence). Unmatched junction bases numbered 11, after V lost 3 bases and J lost 5 bases.

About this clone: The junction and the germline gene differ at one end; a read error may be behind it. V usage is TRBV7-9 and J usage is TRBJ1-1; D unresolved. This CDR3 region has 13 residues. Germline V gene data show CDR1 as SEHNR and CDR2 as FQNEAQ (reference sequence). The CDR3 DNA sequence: TGTTCCAGCAGCCGACGGGAGAACACTGAAGCTTTCTTT. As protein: CSSSRRENTEAFF.

The CDR3 loop reads CATSREGGRTITDTQYF. CDR3 bases: TGTGCCACCAGCAGAGAAGGTGGTCGGACTATCACAGATACGCAGTATTTT. V and J are TRBV15 and TRBJ2-3; a weak D match, TRBD2 (6 bases). This CDR3 is built from 17 residues. The V gene lost 0 bases and the J gene lost 2 bases, with 15 bases spanning the gap. CDR1 is LNHNV, CDR2 YYDKDF, per germline (reference sequence).

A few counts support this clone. CDR3 nucleotides: TGTGCCAGCAGGCCAATTGACAGGGGTAGCAATCAGCCCCAGCATTTT. Amino acids: CASRPIDRGSNQPQHF. The gene calls are TRBV2 and TRBJ1-5, with 8 bases aligning to TRBD1. CDR3 length: 16 amino acids. J gave up 0 bases and V 6 bases, and 7 bases lay outside the gene matches. Germline V lookup: CDR1 SNHLY, CDR2 FYNNEI.

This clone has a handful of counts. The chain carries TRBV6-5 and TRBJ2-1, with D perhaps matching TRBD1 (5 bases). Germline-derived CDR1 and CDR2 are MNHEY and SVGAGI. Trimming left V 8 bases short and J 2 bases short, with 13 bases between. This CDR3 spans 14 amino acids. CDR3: CASRLDNAYNEQFF. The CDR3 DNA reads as TGTGCCAGCCGTTTGGACAACGCCTACAATGAGCAGTTCTTC.

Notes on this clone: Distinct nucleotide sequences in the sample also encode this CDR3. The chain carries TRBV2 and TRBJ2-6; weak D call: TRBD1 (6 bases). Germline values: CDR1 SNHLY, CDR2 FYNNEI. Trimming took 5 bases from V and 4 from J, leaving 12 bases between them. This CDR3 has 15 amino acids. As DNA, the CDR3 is TGTGCCAGCAGTCCCACAGGGAGCGGGGCCAACGTCCTGACTTTC. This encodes CASSPTGSGANVLTF.

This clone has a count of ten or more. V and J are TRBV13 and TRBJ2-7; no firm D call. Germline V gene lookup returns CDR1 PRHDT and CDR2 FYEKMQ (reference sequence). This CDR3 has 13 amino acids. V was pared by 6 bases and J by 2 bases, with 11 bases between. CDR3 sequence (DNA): TGTGCCAGCAGTCCCGGTTATACCTACGAGCAGTACTTC. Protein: CASSPGYTYEQYF.

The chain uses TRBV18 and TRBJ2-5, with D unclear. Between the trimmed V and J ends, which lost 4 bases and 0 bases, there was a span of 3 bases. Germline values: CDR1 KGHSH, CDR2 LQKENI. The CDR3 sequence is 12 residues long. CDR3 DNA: TGTGCCAGCTCACTCTACCAAGAGACCCAGTACTTC. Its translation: CASSLYQETQYF.

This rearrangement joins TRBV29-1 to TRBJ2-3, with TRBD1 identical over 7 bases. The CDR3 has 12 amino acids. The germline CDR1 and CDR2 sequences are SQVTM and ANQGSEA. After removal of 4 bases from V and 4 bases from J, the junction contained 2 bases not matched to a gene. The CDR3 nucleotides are TGCAGCGTTGTGACAGGGTCAGATACGCAGTATTTT. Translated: CSVVTGSDTQYF.

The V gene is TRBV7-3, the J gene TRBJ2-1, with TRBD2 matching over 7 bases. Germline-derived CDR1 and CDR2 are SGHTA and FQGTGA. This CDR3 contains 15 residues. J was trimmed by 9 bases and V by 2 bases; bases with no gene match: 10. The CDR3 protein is CASSLRRGTVGEQFF. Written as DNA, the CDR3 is TGTGCCAGCAGCTTACGGCGGGGGACCGTGGGTGAGCAGTTCTTC.

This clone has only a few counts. The CDR3: CASSLSGTEAFF. CDR3 nucleotides: TGTGCCAGCAGCTTATCGGGTACTGAAGCTTTCTTT. V is TRBV7-9 and J is TRBJ1-1; D is uncertain. Trimming stripped 2 bases from V and 5 bases from J, with 6 bases between. Germline values: CDR1 SEHNR, CDR2 FQNEAQ (reference sequence). This CDR3 spans 12 amino acids. The full variable domain, rest sourced from reference TRBV7-9 and TRBJ1-1, is DTGVSQNPRHKITKRGQNVTFRCDPISEHNRLYWYRQTLGQGPEFLTYFQNEAQLEKSRLLSDRFSAERPKGSFSTLEIQRTEQGDSAMYLCASSLSGTEAFFGQGTRLTVV.

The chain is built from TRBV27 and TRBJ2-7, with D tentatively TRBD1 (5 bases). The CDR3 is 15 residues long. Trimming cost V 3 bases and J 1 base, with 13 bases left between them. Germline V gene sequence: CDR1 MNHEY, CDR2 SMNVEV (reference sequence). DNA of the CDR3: TGTGCCAGCAGTTTCGGTGGGGCTGGGTCCTACGAGCAGTACTTC. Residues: CASSFGGAGSYEQYF.